This T cell receptor (beta chain) was sequenced in a study of CD8+ T cells in alopecia areata. Study results and limitations: Possibly as an HLA-related effect, TCR sharing across patients appeared less clear than in mice. Tofacitinib significantly decreased scalp clonality and expanded CD8+ clones among top 100.

For this clone: The antigen is undetermined.

cDNA serving as the sequencing template came from extracted, reverse transcribed RNA. The protocol was immunoSEQ multiplex PCR, while the TCRdb copy is restricted to in-frame clones and leaves out a portion. Among around 150,000 clones listed, 80% to 90% were seen once. Trimming left V 1 base short and J 3 bases short, with 7 bases between. The CDR3 is made up of 13 amino acids. Germline-derived CDR1 and CDR2 are MNHNS and SASEGT. Sample treatment: oral pan-JAK inhibitor, 5-10 mg twice daily. The sequence was collected from a human donor with alopecia areata. The V gene is TRBV6-1, the J gene TRBJ2-7; D is unclear. Sample: CD8+ T cells sorted from blood, taken at week 4, from a patient treated with tofacitinib. The CDR3 DNA sequence: TGTGCCAGCAGTGAAGGACGGAACTACGAGCAGTACTTC. It translates to CASSEGRNYEQYF.